The present TCR beta chain was sequenced within a study of blood T cell repertoires in COVID-19. Study at large: The United States, Italy and Spain were the sources of the acute and convalescent COVID-19 samples. T cells, B-cell-depleted T cells, or PBMCs supplied cDNA or gDNA.

In the original analysis: Estimation of nucleated cell counts relied on the amplification of reference gene primers. Assay: immunoSEQ multiplex PCR; the TCRdb copy retains only in-frame clones and omits some. V and J calls and clone size come straight from that table; D and trimming were deduced from the DNA. The sample contains roughly 100,000 clones, roughly 89% of which appear only once. There are 15 residues in the CDR3. The V end was cut by 1 base, the J end by 4 bases, with 13 bases between. In germline, CDR1 is SGHAT, CDR2 FQNNGV. The sequenced material came from peripheral blood. The receptor comes from a man between 65 and 85 years old with active or convalescent COVID-19. The V and J genes are TRBV11-2 and TRBJ2-5; maybe TRBD1 (6 bases). CDR3 protein: CASSLAWGLGETQYF. The CDR3 region has the DNA TGTGCCAGCAGCTTAGCGTGGGGGCTGGGAGAGACCCAGTACTTC. Together with reference TRBV11-2 and TRBJ2-5, the CDR3 gives the full variable domain: EAGVAQSPRYKIIEKRQSVAFWCNPISGHATLYWYQQILGQGPKLLIQFQNNGVVDDSQLPKDRFSAERLKGVDSTLKIQPAKLEDSAVYLCASSLAWGLGETQYFGPGTRLLVL.